This T cell receptor beta chain stems from a study of shared clonotypes between healthy human individuals. Assay: immunoSEQ multiplex PCR; the TCRdb copy retains only in-frame clones and omits some. In the table there are about 460,000 clones, 70% to 80% of which are singletons. The clonotype comes from a woman aged 40 to 50 in good health. Some clones in this sample may be carry-over from other donors' samples. Material: PBMCs.

This CDR3 is CAWSVSAADTQYF. The CDR3 region has the DNA TGTGCCTGGAGTGTCTCAGCGGCAGATACGCAGTATTTT. The rearrangement links TRBV30 to TRBJ2-3; TRBD2 is a possible D gene (5 bases). Germline V CDR1 and CDR2: GTSNPN, SVGIG (reference sequence). V lost 0 bases to trimming and J lost 4 bases, with 8 bases between them. This CDR3 is built from 13 residues.